Shown below are 17 T cell receptor beta chains from a single sample sequenced in a study of T-cell reconstitution after alpha-beta-depleted transplantation in children. The TCRbeta library incorporated unique molecular identifiers. TCRdb processed the PCR reads anew with MiXCR; each CDR3 protein has one entry. The sample has roughly 500,000 distinct CDR3 sequences; roughly 33% are singletons. The input for sequencing was PBMCs from the stem cell graft donor, taken from the stem cell graft. The receptor source for this set is a human donor who donated a stem cell graft to a child with aplastic anemia.

This clonotype showed up many times. The V and J genes are TRBV12-3 or TRBV12-4 and TRBJ2-1, with D possibly matching TRBD1 (6 bases). Trimming removed 2 bases from V and 1 base from J, with 9 bases in between. CDR3 length: 15 residues. The DNA of the CDR3 is TGTGCCAGCAGTTTATCAGGGGCGTCCTACAATGAGCAGTTCTTC. Amino acids: CASSLSGASYNEQFF.

This clonotype was detected once. The chain combines TRBV29-1 with TRBJ2-3; TRBD2 matches at 7 bases. Per the germline V gene, CDR1 is SQVTM and CDR2 is ANQGSEA. The V and J ends lost 7 bases and 6 bases, in that order; junction bases with no gene match: 16. The CDR3 is made up of 15 amino acids. CDR3 sequence (DNA): TGCAGCGCCACCGGAGGGAGGGCCCATCTCGATACGCAGTATTTT. This sequence encodes CSATGGRAHLDTQYF.

This clonotype was seen a handful of times. This chain connects TRBV20-1 to TRBJ1-1; D ambiguous. The CDR3 totals 11 residues. Germline CDR1 reads DFQATT; CDR2 reads SNEGSKA (reference sequence). Trimming removed 3 bases from V and 7 bases from J, with 9 bases in between. CDR3: CSASRHNEAFF. The CDR3 region has the DNA TGCAGTGCTAGCCGCCATAATGAAGCTTTCTTT.

For this clonotype: A read error may account for a junction end that differs from germline. V is TRBV12-3 or TRBV12-4 and J is TRBJ2-6, with D perhaps matching TRBD1 (5 bases). The length of the CDR3 is 15 residues. As DNA, the CDR3 is TGTGCCAGCACCGATCCAGCTTCTGGGGCCAACGGCCTGACTTTC. This codes for CASTDPASGANGLTF.

The rearrangement uses TRBV5-5 and TRBJ2-7; D may correspond to TRBD1 or TRBD2 (5 bases each). The CDR3 spans 14 residues. Trimming took off 0 bases at V and 0 bases at J, with 7 bases between the two ends. From germline, CDR1 is SGHKS and CDR2 YYEKEE (reference sequence). The CDR3 DNA reads TGTGCCAGCAGCTTGGGGGGGTTCTCCTACGAGCAGTACTTC. Translating gives CASSLGGFSYEQYF.

The chain links TRBV12-3 or TRBV12-4 to TRBJ1-5; no clear D gene. Trimming took 2 bases from V and 6 from J, leaving 8 bases between them. This CDR3 is 13 amino acids long. CDR3 loop: CASSLSDTQPQHF. For the CDR3, the DNA is TGTGCCAGCAGTTTATCGGATACTCAGCCCCAGCATTTT.

The rearrangement links TRBV20-1 to TRBJ1-1; 8 bases map to TRBD1. Germline V gene lookup returns CDR1 DFQATT and CDR2 SNEGSKA (reference sequence). CDR3 size: 14 residues. The J segment lost 3 bases and the V segment lost 3 bases, leaving 6 bases of the junction unmatched. This CDR3 is CSASGTGQYTEAFF. The CDR3 DNA follows: TGCAGTGCTAGCGGGACAGGCCAATACACTGAAGCTTTCTTT.

This sequence joins TRBV30 and TRBJ2-1, with 11 bases lining up with TRBD2. V shed 5 bases and J 1 base; nucleotides not matched to a gene: 10. CDR3 length: 17 amino acids. Germline lookup yields CDR1 GTSNPN and CDR2 SVGIG (reference sequence). Written as DNA, the CDR3 is TGTGCCTGGGACTTTACCCGGACTAGCGGGTCCTACAATGAGCAGTTCTTC. This codes for CAWDFTRTSGSYNEQFF.

CDR3 in DNA: TGTGCCAGCAGCTTCAGAGAAGGGGGGAGCACAGATACGCAGTATTTT. Its translation: CASSFREGGSTDTQYF. This chain joins TRBV7-8 and TRBJ2-3, with D possibly called TRBD1 or TRBD2 (6 bases each). This CDR3 comprises 16 residues. Between the trimmed V and J ends, which lost 3 bases and 0 bases, there was a span of 13 bases. Germline values: CDR1 SGHVS, CDR2 FQNEAQ. The whole variable domain, filled in from reference TRBV7-8 and TRBJ2-3, reads GAGVSQSPRYKVAKRGQDVALRCDPISGHVSLFWYQQALGQGPEFLTYFQNEAQLDKSGLPSDRFFAERPEGSVSTLKIQRTQQEDSAVYLCASSFREGGSTDTQYFGPGTRLTVL.

This clonotype came up a few times. This chain uses TRBV7-2 with TRBJ1-1; D is unclear. Germline V gene data show CDR1 as SGHTA and CDR2 as FQGNSA. This CDR3 is built from 13 residues. The V and J ends lost 1 base and 8 bases respectively, with 11 bases between them. DNA for the CDR3: TGTGCCAGCAGCTTAGACCAAGTCGGGGAAGCTTTCTTT. As protein: CASSLDQVGEAFF.

The table lists this clonotype with many counts. The CDR3 is CSARDLTSGSYEQYF. CDR3 nucleotides: TGCAGTGCTAGAGATCTGACTAGCGGGAGCTACGAGCAGTACTTC. The chain uses TRBV20-1 and TRBJ2-7, with 12 bases that match TRBD2. CDR1 and CDR2 from the germline V gene are DFQATT and SNEGSKA (reference sequence). Losses at the gene ends were 0 bases for V and 3 bases for J; bases not matched to a gene: 3. The CDR3 is 15 residues long.

V is TRBV6-2 or TRBV6-3 and J is TRBJ1-5; D is uncertain. The CDR3 spans 13 residues. Germline V gene sequence: CDR1 MNHEY, CDR2 SVGEGT. Deletions cut 5 bases from V and 4 bases from J, with 9 bases between. The CDR3 sequence is CASSALRNQPQHF. The CDR3 DNA is TGTGCCAGCAGTGCCCTGCGAAATCAGCCCCAGCATTTT.

V gene TRBV28 combines with J gene TRBJ1-1; 8 nucleotides align to TRBD1. Germline V gives CDR1 MDHEN, CDR2 SYDVKM. The ends lost 5 bases at V and 2 bases at J; junction bases unmatched: 22. The CDR3 is 20 amino acids. The CDR3, as DNA: TGTGCCAGCAGTCCCCTTGGGACAGGCCTCCGCGGACTTTACAACACTGAAGCTTTCTTT. This sequence encodes CASSPLGTGLRGLYNTEAFF.

This clonotype showed up just once. J is TRBJ2-3 and V is TRBV28, with TRBD2 matching 14 bases. The trim removed 2 bases at V and 5 bases at J, leaving 6 bases unmatched. The CDR3 runs to 17 residues. The germline V gene has CDR1 MDHEN and CDR2 SYDVKM. As DNA, the CDR3 is TGTGCCAGCAGTTTACTTGGGACTAGCGGGAGAATAGATACGCAGTATTTT. Residues: CASSLLGTSGRIDTQYF.

This clonotype was found a few times. This chain joins TRBV20-1 and TRBJ2-1, with 12 bases lining up with TRBD1. Germline lookup yields CDR1 DFQATT and CDR2 SNEGSKA (reference sequence). V was pared by 6 bases and J by 12 bases, with 6 bases of the junction left unmatched. CDR3 size: 12 residues. The CDR3 DNA sequence: TGCAGTGCCCCGGGGACAGGGGGCCGGCAGTTCTTC. Its protein is CSAPGTGGRQFF.

This clonotype was seen a few times. This CDR3 reads CASSREQGKASGRASYNEQFF. The CDR3 DNA is TGCGCCAGCAGCCGGGAACAGGGGAAGGCTAGCGGGAGGGCCTCCTACAATGAGCAGTTCTTC. V is TRBV5-1 and J is TRBJ2-1; 12 bases align to TRBD2. The germline CDR1 and CDR2 sequences are SGHRS and YFSETQ. V lost 4 bases to trimming and J lost 0 bases; unmatched junction nucleotides: 17. The CDR3 covers 21 residues.

The V gene is TRBV6-1, the J gene TRBJ1-1, with TRBD1 as a possible D gene (5 bases). CDR1 and CDR2 (germline): MNHNS, SASEGT. The CDR3 contains 16 residues. Between the trimmed V and J ends, which lost 7 bases and 4 bases, there was a span of 22 bases. The CDR3 reads CASTNGGTYGSTEAFF. In nucleotides, the CDR3 is TGTGCCAGCACCAACGGGGGTACGTATGGATCCACTGAAGCTTTCTTT.